Listed below are T cell receptor beta chains from one sample, sequenced in a study of beta chain features in type 1 diabetes. TCRdb keeps only in-frame clones here, not all; method: immunoSEQ multiplex PCR. Of 500,000 to 650,000 clones in the sample, under 15% were seen once. The sequenced material came from naive CD4+ T cells from blood. All receptors come from a man aged 30 to 45 with type 1 diabetes. The CDR3 runs from the conserved cysteine through the conserved F or W. The order of the fields is J gene, CDR3 length, D gene, clone size, V gene, CDR3 DNA, CDR3 protein. D genes are given only for firm matches. Part of the rows lack a size; the others show once, few, many or a class for expanded clones.

J gene: TRBJ2-3; CDR3 length: 15; D gene: -; clone size: -; V gene: TRBV5-1; CDR3 DNA: TGCGCCAGCAGCCTCTGGGAGAGAGGTGAAGATACGCAGTATTTT; CDR3 protein: CASSLWERGEDTQYF
J gene: TRBJ2-2; CDR3 length: 15; D gene: -; clone size: few; V gene: TRBV28; CDR3 DNA: TGTGCCAGCAGTCCCCAGGACAGGAACACCGGGGAGCTGTTTTTT; CDR3 protein: CASSPQDRNTGELFF
J gene: TRBJ2-3; CDR3 length: 15; D gene: TRBD1; clone size: -; V gene: TRBV14; CDR3 DNA: TGTGCCAGCAGCAAACAGGGGGCGCGCACAGATACGCAGTATTTT; CDR3 protein: CASSKQGARTDTQYF
J gene: TRBJ1-2; CDR3 length: 14; D gene: -; clone size: few; V gene: TRBV6-6; CDR3 DNA: TGTGCCAGCAGGCCGGGCGGCGGTGGCTATGGCTACACCTTC; CDR3 protein: CASRPGGGGYGYTF
J gene: TRBJ2-3; CDR3 length: 18; D gene: TRBD2; clone size: -; V gene: TRBV19; CDR3 DNA: TGTGCCACTACCGGACTAGCGGGGGAGAATGGGAGCCCAGATACGCAGTATTTT; CDR3 protein: CATTGLAGENGSPDTQYF
J gene: TRBJ2-3; CDR3 length: 15; D gene: TRBD2; clone size: few; V gene: TRBV5-4; CDR3 DNA: TGTGCCAGCAGCTTTTCCGGGGGGTACACAGATACGCAGTATTTT; CDR3 protein: CASSFSGGYTDTQYF
J gene: TRBJ1-5; CDR3 length: 14; D gene: -; clone size: -; V gene: TRBV30; CDR3 DNA: TGTGCCTGGAGTGAACAGGAAGGGGGTCAGCCCCAGCATTTT; CDR3 protein: CAWSEQEGGQPQHF
J gene: TRBJ1-3; CDR3 length: 16; D gene: TRBD1; clone size: few; V gene: TRBV7-8; CDR3 DNA: TGTGCCAGCAGCTTGGGGACAGGGGGCACTGGAAACACCATATATTTT; CDR3 protein: CASSLGTGGTGNTIYF
J gene: TRBJ2-1; CDR3 length: 13; D gene: -; clone size: few; V gene: TRBV29-1; CDR3 DNA: TGCAGCGTTGGTTTAGGATCCTACAATGAGCAGTTCTTC; CDR3 protein: CSVGLGSYNEQFF
J gene: TRBJ1-2; CDR3 length: 14; D gene: -; clone size: -; V gene: TRBV7-2; CDR3 DNA: TGTGCCAGCAGCGGTAGAGCAGGGAACTATGGCTACACCTTC; CDR3 protein: CASSGRAGNYGYTF
J gene: TRBJ2-7; CDR3 length: 11; D gene: -; clone size: few; V gene: TRBV7-2; CDR3 DNA: TGTGCCAGCAGCTACCGGGACACCCTGTACTTC; CDR3 protein: CASSYRDTLYF
J gene: TRBJ2-7; CDR3 length: 13; D gene: -; clone size: few; V gene: TRBV28; CDR3 DNA: TGTGCCAGCAGTTCCAGCGGCACCTACGAGCAGTACTTC; CDR3 protein: CASSSSGTYEQYF
J gene: TRBJ2-5; CDR3 length: 14; D gene: -; clone size: -; V gene: TRBV21-1; CDR3 DNA: TGTGCCAGCAGCAACAGGGAACCCCGGGAGACCCAGTACTTC; CDR3 protein: CASSNREPRETQYF
J gene: TRBJ1-1; CDR3 length: 15; D gene: TRBD1; clone size: few; V gene: TRBV5-1; CDR3 DNA: TGCGCCAGCAGCTCGTCAGGGGGGCTGAACACTGAAGCTTTCTTT; CDR3 protein: CASSSSGGLNTEAFF
J gene: TRBJ1-3; CDR3 length: 15; D gene: -; clone size: few; V gene: TRBV7-2; CDR3 DNA: TGTGCCAGCAGCTTAGCGCTAGGATCTGGAAACACCATATATTTT; CDR3 protein: CASSLALGSGNTIYF
J gene: TRBJ1-3; CDR3 length: 15; D gene: -; clone size: -; V gene: TRBV4-3; CDR3 DNA: TGCGCCAGCAGCCAAGATAACAGGGCTGGAAACACCATATATTTT; CDR3 protein: CASSQDNRAGNTIYF
J gene: TRBJ1-5; CDR3 length: 14; D gene: -; clone size: -; V gene: TRBV5-6; CDR3 DNA: TGTGCCAGCAGCAAAAGGGGGGTCCCCCAGCCCCAGCATTTT; CDR3 protein: CASSKRGVPQPQHF
J gene: TRBJ1-5; CDR3 length: 17; D gene: TRBD1; clone size: -; V gene: TRBV4-2; CDR3 DNA: TGTGCCAGCAGCCAGGCTTTAACAGGGGAGACCGGACAGCCCCAGCATTTT; CDR3 protein: CASSQALTGETGQPQHF
J gene: TRBJ1-2; CDR3 length: 14; D gene: -; clone size: -; V gene: TRBV5-1; CDR3 DNA: TGCGCCAGCAGCTTGGCCGGGACTGACTATGGCTACACCTTC; CDR3 protein: CASSLAGTDYGYTF
J gene: TRBJ2-5; CDR3 length: 12; D gene: -; clone size: few; V gene: TRBV19; CDR3 DNA: TGTGCCAGTAGTAGCCAAGTAGAGACCCAGTACTTC; CDR3 protein: CASSSQVETQYF
J gene: TRBJ2-3; CDR3 length: 14; D gene: -; clone size: few; V gene: TRBV5-8; CDR3 DNA: TGTGCCAGCAGCTTATGGACGCGCACAGATACGCAGTATTTT; CDR3 protein: CASSLWTRTDTQYF
J gene: TRBJ1-6; CDR3 length: 15; D gene: -; clone size: -; V gene: TRBV2; CDR3 DNA: TGTGCCAGCAGTGAAAGACAGGCCAATAATTCACCCCTCCACTTT; CDR3 protein: CASSERQANNSPLHF
J gene: TRBJ1-2; CDR3 length: 14; D gene: -; clone size: few; V gene: TRBV7-2; CDR3 DNA: TGTGCCAGCAGCCTCGGACAGATAAGGGATGGCTACACCTTC; CDR3 protein: CASSLGQIRDGYTF
J gene: TRBJ2-2; CDR3 length: 16; D gene: TRBD2; clone size: -; V gene: TRBV25-1; CDR3 DNA: TGTGCCAGCAGTGAACTAGCGGGGGCTAACACCGGGGAGCTGTTTTTT; CDR3 protein: CASSELAGANTGELFF
J gene: TRBJ2-7; CDR3 length: 14; D gene: -; clone size: -; V gene: TRBV7-2; CDR3 DNA: TGTGCCAGCAGCTTAGAGAGTGGGACCTACGAGCAGTACTTC; CDR3 protein: CASSLESGTYEQYF
J gene: TRBJ1-3; CDR3 length: 16; D gene: -; clone size: few; V gene: TRBV7-2; CDR3 DNA: TGTGCCAGCAGCCCAGCACAGGGCCCCTCTGGAAACACCATATATTTT; CDR3 protein: CASSPAQGPSGNTIYF
J gene: TRBJ2-3; CDR3 length: 16; D gene: TRBD2; clone size: once; V gene: TRBV9; CDR3 DNA: TGTGCCAGCAGCGTTAGTAGCGGGGGGTTTGGGGATACGCAGTATTTT; CDR3 protein: CASSVSSGGFGDTQYF
J gene: TRBJ2-7; CDR3 length: 14; D gene: TRBD1; clone size: -; V gene: TRBV29-1; CDR3 DNA: TGCAGCGCCCTGGGACAGGGGGGCGAGGGTGAGCAGTACTTC; CDR3 protein: CSALGQGGEGEQYF
J gene: TRBJ2-7; CDR3 length: 14; D gene: TRBD2; clone size: few; V gene: TRBV7-2; CDR3 DNA: TGTGCCAGCAGCTTACGACGTCCGGGGGGCGAGCAGTACTTC; CDR3 protein: CASSLRRPGGEQYF
J gene: TRBJ2-1; CDR3 length: 15; D gene: TRBD2; clone size: few; V gene: TRBV6-6; CDR3 DNA: TGTGCCAGCAGTATTAGCGGGGAGACCTACAATGAGCAGTTCTTC; CDR3 protein: CASSISGETYNEQFF
J gene: TRBJ1-1; CDR3 length: 13; D gene: TRBD1; clone size: -; V gene: TRBV27; CDR3 DNA: TGTGCCAGCAGTCACGACAGGGACACTGAAGCTTTCTTT; CDR3 protein: CASSHDRDTEAFF
J gene: TRBJ2-2; CDR3 length: 13; D gene: -; clone size: few; V gene: TRBV30; CDR3 DNA: TGTGCCTGGAGTGTACGACACACCGGGGAGCTGTTTTTT; CDR3 protein: CAWSVRHTGELFF
J gene: TRBJ1-4; CDR3 length: 16; D gene: -; clone size: few; V gene: TRBV30; CDR3 DNA: TGTGCCTGGAGTGAAGGTTCGACCGGGCATGGTGAAAAACTGTTTTTT; CDR3 protein: CAWSEGSTGHGEKLFF
J gene: TRBJ1-5; CDR3 length: 16; D gene: -; clone size: few; V gene: TRBV28; CDR3 DNA: TGTGCCAGCAGTACTCGACCGCCGACCACAATCAGCCCCCAGCATTTT; CDR3 protein: CASSTRPPTTISPQHF
J gene: TRBJ1-4; CDR3 length: 15; D gene: TRBD1; clone size: few; V gene: TRBV29-1; CDR3 DNA: TGCAGCGTTGAATGGGGAAGGGGGCCGGATGAAAAACTGTTTTTT; CDR3 protein: CSVEWGRGPDEKLFF
J gene: TRBJ2-7; CDR3 length: 13; D gene: -; clone size: few; V gene: TRBV27; CDR3 DNA: TGTGCCAGCAGTTCGCCCAGGGGGGCCGAGCAGTACTTC; CDR3 protein: CASSSPRGAEQYF
J gene: TRBJ1-4; CDR3 length: 14; D gene: -; clone size: -; V gene: TRBV7-9; CDR3 DNA: TGTGCCAGCAGCTTACGGCAGGGAGACGAAAAACTGTTTTTT; CDR3 protein: CASSLRQGDEKLFF
J gene: TRBJ1-4; CDR3 length: 15; D gene: -; clone size: few; V gene: TRBV15; CDR3 DNA: TGTGCCACCAGCAGAGATCAGAGTTCTGGTGAAAAACTGTTTTTT; CDR3 protein: CATSRDQSSGEKLFF
J gene: TRBJ2-2; CDR3 length: 12; D gene: -; clone size: -; V gene: TRBV2; CDR3 DNA: TGTGCCAGCAGTGAATACACCGGGGAGCTGTTTTTT; CDR3 protein: CASSEYTGELFF
J gene: TRBJ1-4; CDR3 length: 13; D gene: -; clone size: few; V gene: TRBV9; CDR3 DNA: TGTGCCAGCAGCGCCGGACAGTATGAAAAACTGTTTTTT; CDR3 protein: CASSAGQYEKLFF
J gene: TRBJ2-7; CDR3 length: 14; D gene: TRBD2; clone size: few; V gene: TRBV29-1; CDR3 DNA: TGCAGCGTGACCGGACTAGCGGGCGCCTACGAGCAGTACTTC; CDR3 protein: CSVTGLAGAYEQYF
J gene: TRBJ1-2; CDR3 length: 14; D gene: TRBD1; clone size: -; V gene: TRBV5-4; CDR3 DNA: TGTGCCAGCAGCTTGCAACAGGGGTCCTCCTCGGGAAACTTC; CDR3 protein: CASSLQQGSSSGNF
J gene: TRBJ2-7; CDR3 length: 15; D gene: -; clone size: few; V gene: TRBV7-9; CDR3 DNA: TGTGCCAGCAGCTTAGGGGGGAGCCTTTCCTACGAGCAGTACTTC; CDR3 protein: CASSLGGSLSYEQYF
J gene: TRBJ2-7; CDR3 length: 15; D gene: -; clone size: few; V gene: TRBV5-1; CDR3 DNA: TGCGCCAGCAGCTTGGTTGGGACGGGGACGGACGAGCAGTACTTC; CDR3 protein: CASSLVGTGTDEQYF
J gene: TRBJ2-6; CDR3 length: 15; D gene: -; clone size: -; V gene: TRBV7-2; CDR3 DNA: TGTGCCAGCAGCTCCTACACCTCTGGGGCCAACGTCCTGACTTTC; CDR3 protein: CASSSYTSGANVLTF
J gene: TRBJ1-1; CDR3 length: 14; D gene: TRBD1; clone size: few; V gene: TRBV4-2; CDR3 DNA: TGTGCCAGCAGCCAGGGACAGTCAGACACTGAAGCTTTCTTT; CDR3 protein: CASSQGQSDTEAFF
J gene: TRBJ1-2; CDR3 length: 17; D gene: -; clone size: few; V gene: TRBV7-9; CDR3 DNA: TGTGCCAGCAGCCCCTTGGGAGAGGTCGGAGCCCTCTATGGCTACACCTTC; CDR3 protein: CASSPLGEVGALYGYTF
J gene: TRBJ1-2; CDR3 length: 14; D gene: -; clone size: few; V gene: TRBV6-5; CDR3 DNA: TGTGCCAGCAGTTACGGGCAGACTAACTATGGCTACACCTTC; CDR3 protein: CASSYGQTNYGYTF
J gene: TRBJ2-5; CDR3 length: 16; D gene: TRBD2; clone size: -; V gene: TRBV7-2; CDR3 DNA: TGTGCCAGCAGCTTAAATGGGGTGACTAGCGGGGTGACCCAGTACTTC; CDR3 protein: CASSLNGVTSGVTQYF
J gene: TRBJ1-4; CDR3 length: 13; D gene: -; clone size: -; V gene: TRBV9; CDR3 DNA: TGTGCCAGCAGCGTTAGTATTAATGAAAAACTGTTTTTT; CDR3 protein: CASSVSINEKLFF
J gene: TRBJ1-1; CDR3 length: 15; D gene: -; clone size: few; V gene: TRBV11-3; CDR3 DNA: TGTGCCAGCAGCCCGGACCCGAGTCGTTACACTGAAGCTTTCTTT; CDR3 protein: CASSPDPSRYTEAFF
J gene: TRBJ2-7; CDR3 length: 12; D gene: -; clone size: few; V gene: TRBV5-4; CDR3 DNA: TGTGCCAGCAGCTTCCCGGGATCCGAGCAGTACTTC; CDR3 protein: CASSFPGSEQYF
J gene: TRBJ1-5; CDR3 length: 13; D gene: TRBD1; clone size: -; V gene: TRBV2; CDR3 DNA: TGTGCCAGCATAGGGACAGGCAATCAGCCCCAGCATTTT; CDR3 protein: CASIGTGNQPQHF
J gene: TRBJ2-7; CDR3 length: 15; D gene: -; clone size: -; V gene: TRBV7-2; CDR3 DNA: TGTGCCAGCAGCTCGAGGACATCGGGACTCTACGAGCAGTACTTC; CDR3 protein: CASSSRTSGLYEQYF
J gene: TRBJ2-7; CDR3 length: 12; D gene: -; clone size: -; V gene: TRBV30; CDR3 DNA: TGTGCCTGGACTAGACAGCCTTACGAGCAGTACTTC; CDR3 protein: CAWTRQPYEQYF